Below, 27 T cell receptor beta chains from the same sample are listed, as sequenced in a study of cytomegalovirus exposure and HLA in healthy donors. Researchers ran the PCR with 60 Vbeta and 13 Jbeta primers. Sequencing was performed with immunoSEQ multiplex PCR; in TCRdb, only in-frame clones are kept and a portion is missing. The sample contains some 130,000 clones, 65% to 90% of which appear only once. The material sequenced was PBMCs. These receptor sequences come from a girl aged 2 to 9 in good health and CMV-seronegative.

This clone was counted a single time. Germline and junction disagree at one end, which may indicate a read error. The chain has TRBV2 and TRBJ1-2; maybe TRBD1 (6 bases). The length of the CDR3 is 13 residues. From germline, CDR1 is SNHLY and CDR2 FYNNEI. CDR3: CASSEGQTYGYTF. CDR3 nucleotides: TGTGCCAGCAGCGAAGGACAGACCTATGGCTACACCTTC.

This clone was counted a single time. The rearrangement links TRBV30 to TRBJ1-6; D is possibly TRBD1 (5 bases). This CDR3 is 15 amino acids long. Germline assignment: CDR1 GTSNPN and CDR2 SVGIG (reference sequence). Between the trimmed V and J ends, which lost 5 bases and 8 bases, there was a span of 19 bases. CDR3 loop: CAWRSNDRDYSPLHF. The CDR3 nucleotides are TGTGCCTGGCGATCCAACGACCGGGACTATTCACCCCTCCACTTT.

This chain links TRBV19 with TRBJ2-3; 11 positions match TRBD1. Germline-derived CDR1 and CDR2 are LNHDA and SQIVND (reference sequence). The CDR3 is 15 amino acids. Germline trimming cut 6 bases from V and 1 base from J; bases unmatched to any gene: 3. CDR3 in amino acids: CASSTDRGRTDTQYF. For the CDR3, the DNA is TGTGCCAGTAGCACGGACAGGGGGCGCACAGATACGCAGTATTTT.

The chain couples TRBV9 to TRBJ1-5; D remains ambiguous. CDR3 length equals 15 residues. Looked up from germline, CDR1 is SGDLS and CDR2 is YYNGEE. Trimming removed 4 bases from V and 0 bases from J, with 11 bases in between. In DNA form, the CDR3 reads TGTGCCAGCAGCTTAGACGGGGATAGCAATCAGCCCCAGCATTTT. Translated, it gives CASSLDGDSNQPQHF.

The V and J genes are TRBV28 and TRBJ2-5, with 8 bases aligning to TRBD1. The CDR3 contains 12 residues. Germline assignment: CDR1 MDHEN and CDR2 SYDVKM. V was clipped by 4 bases and J by 10 bases; unmatched bases: 5. The CDR3, as DNA: TGTGCCAGCAGTTCAGGGGGCGTTGGCCAGTACTTC. This translates into CASSSGGVGQYF.

This chain connects TRBV30 to TRBJ1-4, with D unclear. CDR3 length: 12 residues. CDR1 and CDR2 (germline): GTSNPN, SVGIG (reference sequence). V lost 2 bases to trimming and J lost 10 bases, with 11 bases between them. Written as DNA, the CDR3 is TGTGCCTGGAGTATCCCTCTAGGAAAACTGTTTTTT. It codes for CAWSIPLGKLFF. Together with reference TRBV30 and TRBJ1-4, the CDR3 gives the full variable domain: SQTIHQWPATLVQPVGSPLSLECTVEGTSNPNLYWYRQAAGRGLQLLFYSVGIGQISSEVPQNLSASRPQDRQFILSSKKLLLSDSGFYLCAWSIPLGKLFFGSGTQLSVL.

The rearrangement uses TRBV11-2 and TRBJ1-1; TRBD1 aligns across 11 bases. Trimming removed 5 bases from V and 0 bases from J; junction bases left unmatched: 14. The germline V gene encodes CDR1 SGHAT and CDR2 FQNNGV. The length of the CDR3 is 19 residues. The CDR3 region is CASSPSPGTGGRMNTEAFF. Written as DNA, the CDR3 is TGTGCCAGCAGCCCCTCCCCCGGGACAGGGGGACGCATGAACACTGAAGCTTTCTTT.

The CDR3 spells CASSPSQFSGTDTQYF. The CDR3 region has the DNA TGTGCCAGCAGCCCCTCTCAATTCTCGGGCACAGATACGCAGTATTTT. V gene TRBV7-9 combines with J gene TRBJ2-3; no clear D gene. V lost 5 bases to trimming and J lost 1 base, with 16 bases between them. CDR1 is SEHNR, CDR2 FQNEAQ, per germline (reference sequence). The CDR3 has 16 amino acids.

The chain carries TRBV30 and TRBJ2-3; weak D call: TRBD2 (6 bases). V dropped 1 base and J dropped 6 bases, with 11 bases sitting between them. CDR3 length equals 13 residues. Per the germline V gene, CDR1 is GTSNPN and CDR2 is SVGIG (reference sequence). In DNA form, the CDR3 reads TGTGCCTGGAGTGCGGGACTTCTGGATACGCAGTATTTT. It specifies CAWSAGLLDTQYF. Using reference TRBV30 and TRBJ2-3 for the parts outside the CDR3, the full variable domain is SQTIHQWPATLVQPVGSPLSLECTVEGTSNPNLYWYRQAAGRGLQLLFYSVGIGQISSEVPQNLSASRPQDRQFILSSKKLLLSDSGFYLCAWSAGLLDTQYFGPGTRLTVL.

The V gene is TRBV5-1, the J gene TRBJ2-2; D uncertain. Germline loops: CDR1 SGHRS, CDR2 YFSETQ. CDR3 size: 14 residues. Trimming removed 4 bases at V and 4 bases at J, with 11 bases between. CDR3 sequence (DNA): TGCGCCAGCAGCAAGGTAGCTGGCACCGGGGAGCTGTTTTTT. It is translated as CASSKVAGTGELFF.

This chain links TRBV9 with TRBJ2-2, with TRBD2 matching over 10 bases. With 2 bases clipped from V and 6 bases from J, the junction kept 4 bases outside the gene matches. The CDR3 has 15 residues. CDR1 and CDR2 (germline): SGDLS, YYNGEE. CDR3 coding DNA: TGTGCCAGCAGCGTTGGGACTAGCGAGCCCGGGGAGCTGTTTTTT. This sequence encodes CASSVGTSEPGELFF.

This rearrangement joins TRBV21-1 to TRBJ2-7; TRBD1 is the table's D call and was not checked against the DNA. TRBV21-1 has pseudogene status. The CDR3 has 14 amino acids. The CDR3 region is CASSKTGQGGEQYF. The CDR3 nucleotides read TGTGCCAGCAGCAAGACAGGACAGGGCGGCGAGCAGTACTTC.

The chain uses TRBV4-3 and TRBJ2-4, with D perhaps TRBD2 (6 bases). This CDR3 region has 18 residues. CDR1 LGHNA and CDR2 YSLEER come from the germline V gene. The ends were cut back, 0 bases at V and 0 bases at J, with 15 bases in the middle. In nucleotides, the CDR3 is TGCGCCAGCAGCCAAGACCGTGCCGGGAGCTTAGCCAAAAACATTCAGTACTTC. Amino acid sequence: CASSQDRAGSLAKNIQYF.

V and J are TRBV5-1 and TRBJ2-5; 15 bases align to TRBD2. This CDR3 spans 16 amino acids. Germline CDR1 is SGHRS and CDR2 is YFSETQ. The J segment lost 5 bases and the V segment lost 2 bases, leaving 4 bases of the junction unmatched. The CDR3 here is CASSFSGTSGGETQYF. The DNA for the CDR3 is TGCGCCAGCAGCTTCTCCGGGACTAGCGGGGGGGAGACCCAGTACTTC.

The chain carries TRBV2 and TRBJ2-3; D perhaps matches TRBD2 (5 bases). This CDR3 region has 15 residues. The germline V gene has CDR1 SNHLY and CDR2 FYNNEI. The ends were cut back, 5 bases at V and 0 bases at J, with 12 bases in the middle. The CDR3 nucleotides are TGTGCCAGCAGTCTATCGGGGTCTAGCACAGATACGCAGTATTTT. Its translation: CASSLSGSSTDTQYF.

The chain carries TRBV7-8 and TRBJ2-5, with 11 bases fitting TRBD1. After removal of 0 bases from V and 2 bases from J, the junction contained 2 bases not matched to a gene. The CDR3 has 16 amino acids. The germline gives CDR1 SGHVS, CDR2 FQNEAQ. The CDR3, as DNA: TGTGCCAGCAGCTTAGCCGGGACAGGGGGACAAGAGACCCAGTACTTC. Protein: CASSLAGTGGQETQYF.

The chain employs TRBV29-1 and TRBJ2-2; tentatively, D is TRBD1 (6 bases). The J call is uncertain, as TRBJ1-3 better fits the DNA end. Germline V gives CDR1 SQVTM, CDR2 ANQGSEA. The CDR3 has 14 amino acids. CDR3 region: CSVELDSGGNTIYF. Written as DNA, the CDR3 is TGCAGCGTTGAACTGGACAGCGGTGGAAACACCATATATTTT.

The J gene is TRBJ1-1, the V gene TRBV19, with D unresolved. The V end lost 6 bases, the J end lost 4 bases, and 18 bases lay between the germline ends. The CDR3 runs 15 residues. The germline V gene encodes CDR1 LNHDA and CDR2 SQIVND (reference sequence). This CDR3 is CASSPFRVNITEAFF. Here the CDR3 DNA reads TGTGCCAGTAGCCCCTTTCGGGTTAATATCACTGAAGCTTTCTTT.

V and J are TRBV5-7 and TRBJ2-3; 8 bases fit TRBD2. TRBV5-7 is given ORF status, its function remaining uncertain. The CDR3 loop spans 17 amino acids. V was clipped by 5 bases and J by 2 bases; unmatched bases: 13. The CDR3 coding sequence is TGTGCCAGCAGGGCCGCTACGGGGGGGGGAGCCACAGATACGCAGTATTTT. It codes for CASRAATGGGATDTQYF.

The chain joins TRBV6-5 to TRBJ2-7, with a tentative D call TRBD1 (6 bases). CDR3 length: 16 amino acids. CDR1 and CDR2 (germline): MNHEY, SVGAGI. V was pared by 4 bases and J by 3 bases, with 19 bases between. CDR3 protein: CASSLSAWGLGYEQYF. The CDR3 coding sequence is TGTGCCAGCAGTTTGTCCGCTTGGGGGCTCGGCTACGAGCAGTACTTC.

CDR3 amino acids: CASSLTQGPGYTF. Written as DNA, the CDR3 is TGTGCCAGCAGTTTAACACAGGGTCCTGGCTACACCTTC. This rearrangement joins TRBV28 to TRBJ1-2; TRBD1 is a possible D gene (6 bases). V dropped 2 bases and J dropped 7 bases, with 11 bases sitting between them. CDR1 and CDR2 (germline): MDHEN, SYDVKM. The length of the CDR3 is 13 residues.

The chain couples TRBV28 to TRBJ2-7, with TRBD1 matching 7 bases. With 5 bases clipped from V and 2 bases from J, the junction kept 9 bases outside the gene matches. Germline V gene data show CDR1 as MDHEN and CDR2 as SYDVKM. This CDR3 has 15 residues. CDR3 in DNA: TGTGCCAGCAGTAACCGGGACAGACCACCCTACGAGCAGTACTTC. Translated: CASSNRDRPPYEQYF. Complete variable domain (other parts from reference TRBV28 and TRBJ2-7): DVKVTQSSRYLVKRTGEKVFLECVQDMDHENMFWYRQDPGLGLRLIYFSYDVKMKEKGDIPEGYSVSREKKERFSLILESASTNQTSMYLCASSNRDRPPYEQYFGPGTRLTVT.

This chain uses TRBV5-1 with TRBJ2-7; 8 bases align to TRBD1. V gave up 4 bases and J gave up 7 bases; unmatched junction bases: 10. The germline V gene encodes CDR1 SGHRS and CDR2 YFSETQ. This CDR3 is 14 amino acids long. The CDR3 DNA follows: TGCGCCAGCAGCCCGCCGGGACAGGCTTGGGAGCAGTACTTC. Its translation is CASSPPGQAWEQYF.

The chain carries TRBV5-1 and TRBJ2-7; D perhaps matches TRBD2 (6 bases). Deletions cut 2 bases from V and 7 bases from J, with 16 bases between. Per germline, CDR1 SGHRS and CDR2 YFSETQ. CDR3 size: 14 residues. CDR3 coding DNA: TGCGCCAGCAGCTTCGGAGGGCCTGAAGGAGAGCAGTACTTC. Amino acids: CASSFGGPEGEQYF.

This sequence joins TRBV30 and TRBJ2-7, with TRBD1 matching 9 bases. After removal of 1 base from V and 2 bases from J, the junction contained 3 bases not matched to a gene. Germline V gene data show CDR1 as GTSNPN and CDR2 as SVGIG (reference sequence). The CDR3 covers 14 residues. CDR3 coding DNA: TGTGCCTGGAGTGGAACAGGGGGCCCCTACGAGCAGTACTTC. Translated, it gives CAWSGTGGPYEQYF.

The genes are TRBV7-2 and TRBJ2-5; a possible D gene is TRBD1 (5 bases). With the DNA end fitting TRBJ2-7 better, the J assignment may be wrong. The length of the CDR3 is 16 residues. CDR1 is SGHTA and CDR2 is FQGNSA in the germline V gene. CDR3 residues: CASSTNTGIRSYEQYF. DNA for the CDR3: TGTGCCAGCAGCACAAACACAGGCATCAGGTCCTACGAGCAGTACTTC.

The genes are TRBV4-1 and TRBJ2-7; 11 bases map to TRBD2. V trimming: 1 base; J trimming: 3 bases; junction bases outside the gene matches: 5. The CDR3 contains 16 residues. From germline, CDR1 is MGHRA and CDR2 YSYEKL. DNA for the CDR3: TGCGCCAGCAGCCAAGTGGAAACTAGCGGGAGCTACGAGCAGTACTTC. Amino acid sequence: CASSQVETSGSYEQYF.